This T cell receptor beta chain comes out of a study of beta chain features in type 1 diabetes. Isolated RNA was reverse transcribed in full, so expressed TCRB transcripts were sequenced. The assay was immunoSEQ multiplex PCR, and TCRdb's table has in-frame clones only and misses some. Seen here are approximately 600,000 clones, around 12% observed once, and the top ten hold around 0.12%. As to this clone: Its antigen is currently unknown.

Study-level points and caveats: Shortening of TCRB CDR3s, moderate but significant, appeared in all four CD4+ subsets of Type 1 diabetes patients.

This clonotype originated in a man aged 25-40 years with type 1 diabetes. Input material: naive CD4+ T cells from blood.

The CDR3 bases are TGTGCCAGCAGCTTAGAAGGCGGGGAGCTGTTTTTT. The encoded protein is CASSLEGGELFF. The chain links TRBV7-9 to TRBJ2-2, with D unresolved. Trimming shortened V by 1 base and J by 7 bases, and 4 bases separated the two germline ends. The CDR3 is 12 residues long. CDR1 SEHNR and CDR2 FQNEAQ come from the germline V gene (reference sequence).